The clone carrying this T cell receptor beta chain was seen repeatedly, ten times or more. A single record per CDR3 protein comes from TCRdb applying MiXCR to the 5' RACE reads. The data contain fewer than 350,000 distinct CDR3 sequences, approximately 8% of them seen just once; the ten biggest clones take up 2.1%. This record comes from a study of identical twins. Germline V gives CDR1 KGHDR, CDR2 SFDVKD. Trimming cost V 4 bases and J 0 bases; bases outside gene matches: 3. This CDR3 region has 16 residues. The sample was also linked to a second study, of yellow fever vaccine responses in identical twins.

This TCR came from a woman aged 18-29 years in good health. The V gene is TRBV24-1, the J gene TRBJ2-2, with 8 positions matching TRBD1. Sample: memory (CD45RO+) T cells sorted from blood. The CDR3 DNA sequence: TGTGCCACCAGTGACCCGGGACAGGCGAACACCGGGGAGCTGTTTTTT. Its translation: CATSDPGQANTGELFF.